The text below deals with one TCR beta chain. The data were taken from a study of technical replicates of blood from a handful of donors. From germline, CDR1 is SGHNT and CDR2 YYREEE (reference sequence). CDR3 length: 15 amino acids. Unmatched junction bases numbered 6, after V lost 3 bases and J lost 7 bases. TCRdb's copy holds only in-frame clones and misses some; the assay was immunoSEQ multiplex PCR. The sample has some 77,000 clones; 85% to 95% are singletons. Specimen: T cells isolated from PBMCs. This receptor was taken from a human donor in good health. This rearrangement joins TRBV5-4 to TRBJ2-1; 11 bases map to TRBD2. CDR3: CASSSSGRTPNEQFF. The CDR3, as DNA: TGTGCCAGCAGCTCTAGCGGGAGGACCCCAAATGAGCAGTTCTTC. Based on the CDR3 plus reference TRBV5-4 and TRBJ2-1, the full variable domain is ETGVTQSPTHLIKTRGQQVTLRCSSQSGHNTVSWYQQALGQGPQFIFQYYREEENGRGNFPPRFSGLQFPNYSSELNVNALELDDSALYLCASSSSGRTPNEQFFGPGTRLTVL.